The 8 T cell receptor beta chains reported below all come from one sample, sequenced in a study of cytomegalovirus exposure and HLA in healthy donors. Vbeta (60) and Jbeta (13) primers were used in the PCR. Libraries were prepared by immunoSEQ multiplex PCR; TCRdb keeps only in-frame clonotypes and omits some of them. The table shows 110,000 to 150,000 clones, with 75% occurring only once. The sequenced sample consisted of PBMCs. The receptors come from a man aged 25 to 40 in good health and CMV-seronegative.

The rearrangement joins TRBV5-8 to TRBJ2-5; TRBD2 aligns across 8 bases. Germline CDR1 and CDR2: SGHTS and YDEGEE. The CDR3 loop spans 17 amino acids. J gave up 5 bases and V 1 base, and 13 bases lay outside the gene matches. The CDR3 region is CASSLSGSGVPRETQYF. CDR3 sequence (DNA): TGTGCCAGCAGCTTGTCAGGTAGCGGGGTTCCCCGCGAGACCCAGTACTTC.

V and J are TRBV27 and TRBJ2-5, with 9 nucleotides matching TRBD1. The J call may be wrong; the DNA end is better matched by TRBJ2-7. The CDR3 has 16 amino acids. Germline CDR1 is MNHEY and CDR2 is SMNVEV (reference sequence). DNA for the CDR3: TGTGCCAGCAGAGAGGTCGGGACAGGGTCCTCCTACGAGCAGTACTTC. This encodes CASREVGTGSSYEQYF.

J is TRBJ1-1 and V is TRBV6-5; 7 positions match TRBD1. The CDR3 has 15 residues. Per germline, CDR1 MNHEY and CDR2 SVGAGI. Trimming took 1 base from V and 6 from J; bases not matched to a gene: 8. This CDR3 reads CASSYLATGDPEAFF. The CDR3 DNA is TGTGCCAGCAGTTACTTGGCCACAGGGGACCCTGAAGCTTTCTTT.

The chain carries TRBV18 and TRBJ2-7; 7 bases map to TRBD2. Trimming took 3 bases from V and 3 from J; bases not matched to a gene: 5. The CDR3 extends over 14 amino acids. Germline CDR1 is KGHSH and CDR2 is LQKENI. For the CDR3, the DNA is TGTGCCAGCTCACCGGACCGGGGGGTCTACGAGCAGTACTTC. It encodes CASSPDRGVYEQYF.

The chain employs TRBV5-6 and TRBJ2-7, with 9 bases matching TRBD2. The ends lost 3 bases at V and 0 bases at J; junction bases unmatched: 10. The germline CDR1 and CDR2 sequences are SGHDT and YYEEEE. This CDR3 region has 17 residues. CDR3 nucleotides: TGTGCCAGCAGCTCGCTTACTAGCGGGTTAAGCTCCTACGAGCAGTACTTC. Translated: CASSSLTSGLSSYEQYF.

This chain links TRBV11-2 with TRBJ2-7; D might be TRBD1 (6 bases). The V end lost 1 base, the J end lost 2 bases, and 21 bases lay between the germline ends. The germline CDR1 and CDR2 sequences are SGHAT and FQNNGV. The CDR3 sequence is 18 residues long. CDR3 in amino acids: CASSLGDRFRGPAYEQYF. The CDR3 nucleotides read TGTGCCAGCAGCTTAGGGGACCGATTCAGGGGTCCCGCCTACGAGCAGTACTTC.

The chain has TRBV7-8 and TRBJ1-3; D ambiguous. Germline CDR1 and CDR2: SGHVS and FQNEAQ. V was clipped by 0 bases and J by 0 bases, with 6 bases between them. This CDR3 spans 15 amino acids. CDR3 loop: CASSLASTSGNTIYF. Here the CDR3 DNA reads TGTGCCAGCAGCTTAGCTTCTACCTCTGGAAACACCATATATTTT.

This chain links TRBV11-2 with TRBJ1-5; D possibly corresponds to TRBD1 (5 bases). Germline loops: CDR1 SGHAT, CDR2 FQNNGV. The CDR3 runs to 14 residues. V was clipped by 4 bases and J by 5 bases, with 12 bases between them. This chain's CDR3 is CASSSGFQYQPQHF. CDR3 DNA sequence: TGTGCCAGCAGCTCAGGGTTTCAGTATCAGCCCCAGCATTTT.